Below, 30 T cell receptor beta chains from the same sample are listed, as sequenced in a study of blood T cell repertoires in COVID-19. Generated by immunoSEQ multiplex PCR, the TCRdb table keeps only in-frame clones and is missing some. Counted here are tens of thousands of clones, 60% to 80% occurring once; the ten biggest clones make up 16%. The sequencing input was peripheral blood. These receptors were collected from a man aged 65 to 79 with active or convalescent COVID-19.

The chain uses TRBV19 and TRBJ2-7; TRBD1 agrees at 7 bases. The CDR3 has 17 residues. V gave up 1 base and J gave up 3 bases; unmatched junction bases: 12. The germline V gene encodes CDR1 LNHDA and CDR2 SQIVND (reference sequence). CDR3 bases: TGTGCCAGTAGTATAGGAAAGCCGGGACAGCCGAGCTACGAGCAGTACTTC. Its protein product is CASSIGKPGQPSYEQYF.

This rearrangement joins TRBV2 to TRBJ2-7; tentatively, D is TRBD2 (7 bases). The ends were cut back, 7 bases at V and 3 bases at J, with 16 bases in the middle. The CDR3 is 14 amino acids. Germline V gene sequence: CDR1 SNHLY, CDR2 FYNNEI. The CDR3: CASIGNREGYEQYF. DNA for the CDR3: TGTGCCAGCATAGGGAACAGGGAGGGCTACGAGCAGTACTTC.

The rearrangement uses TRBV2 and TRBJ2-5; D is possibly TRBD1 (6 bases). The CDR3 sequence is 15 residues long. Germline V gives CDR1 SNHLY, CDR2 FYNNEI. The V end was cut by 6 bases, the J end by 2 bases, with 16 bases between. The CDR3, as DNA: TGTGCCAGCAGCGAAATACGGACAGCTCAAGAGACCCAGTACTTC. Translated: CASSEIRTAQETQYF.

The chain recombines TRBV15 with TRBJ2-1, with a weak D call TRBD1 (6 bases). This CDR3 comprises 16 residues. Trimming stripped 2 bases from V and 5 bases from J, with 16 bases between. In germline, CDR1 is LNHNV, CDR2 YYDKDF (reference sequence). The chain's CDR3 is CATSRTIQGWHNEQFF. CDR3 bases: TGTGCCACCAGCAGAACAATACAGGGCTGGCACAATGAGCAGTTCTTC. The whole variable domain, remainder taken from reference TRBV15 and TRBJ2-1, is DAMVIQNPRYQVTQFGKPVTLSCSQTLNHNVMYWYQQKSSQAPKLLFHYYDKDFNNEADTPDNFQSRRPNTSFCFLDIRSPGLGDTAMYLCATSRTIQGWHNEQFFGPGTRLTVL.

This rearrangement joins TRBV9 to TRBJ2-1; TRBD1 matches at 8 bases. The V gene's germline CDR1 is SGDLS and CDR2 YYNGEE. CDR3 size: 15 residues. Trimming removed 0 bases from V and 8 bases from J; junction bases left unmatched: 7. The CDR3 loop is CASSVGGDRGYEQFF. For the CDR3, the DNA is TGTGCCAGCAGCGTAGGGGGTGACAGGGGCTATGAGCAGTTCTTC.

This chain joins TRBV10-2 and TRBJ2-1; 7 nucleotides line up with TRBD2. This CDR3 spans 15 amino acids. Germline trimming cut 3 bases from V and 4 bases from J; bases unmatched to any gene: 6. Germline V CDR1 and CDR2: WSHSY, SAAADI. The CDR3, as DNA: TGCGCCAGCAGTGATGGGCTAGCGGAGTACAATGAGCAGTTCTTC. Translating gives CASSDGLAEYNEQFF.

V gene TRBV7-3 combines with J gene TRBJ2-3; D is perhaps TRBD1 (6 bases). There are 16 residues in the CDR3. Trimming took 5 bases from V and 6 from J, leaving 21 bases between them. The germline V gene encodes CDR1 SGHTA and CDR2 FQGTGA. This chain's CDR3 is CASSAQPGRRGDTQYF. The CDR3 DNA reads as TGTGCCAGCAGCGCCCAACCGGGACGAAGGGGGGATACGCAGTATTTT.

V gene TRBV5-8 combines with J gene TRBJ1-6, with D hard to call. V lost 3 bases and J 5 bases, leaving 12 bases between the germline ends. Germline V gene data show CDR1 as SGHTS and CDR2 as YDEGEE. The CDR3 is 15 residues long. This CDR3 reads CASSYLEGHNSPLHF. DNA of the CDR3: TGTGCCAGCAGCTATTTAGAGGGTCATAATTCACCCCTCCACTTT.

This chain connects TRBV7-3 to TRBJ2-3, with D possibly being TRBD1 (5 bases). This CDR3 contains 16 residues. Per the germline V gene, CDR1 is SGHTA and CDR2 is FQGTGA. V was trimmed by 1 base and J by 2 bases, leaving 13 bases between them. In DNA, the CDR3 is TGTGCCAGCAGCTTAAATGGGGCCAGGGTCACAGATACGCAGTATTTT. This translates into CASSLNGARVTDTQYF. The complete variable domain, with remaining parts taken from reference TRBV7-3 and TRBJ2-3, reads GAGVSQTPSNKVTEKGKYVELRCDPISGHTALYWYRQSLGQGPEFLIYFQGTGAADDSGLPNDRFFAVRPEGSVSTLKIQRTERGDSAVYLCASSLNGARVTDTQYFGPGTRLTVL.

V gene TRBV29-1 combines with J gene TRBJ2-7; D perhaps matches TRBD1 (6 bases). Germline CDR1 SQVTM, CDR2 ANQGSEA. V shed 6 bases and J shed 11 bases, with 23 bases lying between them. The CDR3 length is 13 residues. The CDR3 loop reads CSVEITGTRVEYF. In DNA form, the CDR3 reads TGCAGCGTGGAAATTACAGGGACCCGAGTAGAGTACTTC.

This chain joins TRBV6-2 or TRBV6-3 and TRBJ1-6; D possibly corresponds to TRBD1 (6 bases). CDR1 is MNHEY, CDR2 SVGEGT, per germline. This CDR3 is built from 15 residues. Trimming pared 4 bases from V and 7 bases from J, leaving 14 bases between. The CDR3: CASSSQGSANSPLHF. Written as DNA, the CDR3 is TGTGCCAGCAGTTCACAGGGTAGCGCAAATTCACCCCTCCACTTT.

The chain couples TRBV10-3 to TRBJ1-4; tentatively, D is TRBD1 (5 bases). Germline V gives CDR1 ENHRY, CDR2 SYGVKD. The CDR3 runs to 15 residues. V lost 3 bases and J lost 8, with 16 bases in between. CDR3 residues: CAISERGGQGEKLFF. The CDR3 coding sequence is TGTGCCATCAGTGAAAGGGGAGGGCAGGGAGAAAAACTGTTTTTT.

CDR3: CASTGGGSYNEQFF. CDR3 bases: TGTGCCAGCACCGGCGGGGGCTCCTACAATGAGCAGTTCTTC. The rearrangement uses TRBV2 and TRBJ2-1; 7 positions agree with TRBD2. This CDR3 is 14 amino acids long. Germline V gene sequence: CDR1 SNHLY, CDR2 FYNNEI. J was trimmed by 0 bases and V by 7 bases; bases with no gene match: 3.

The chain's CDR3 is CASSSGGGTDTQYF. DNA for the CDR3: TGTGCCAGCAGTTCGGGGGGCGGCACAGATACGCAGTATTTT. The V and J genes are TRBV28 and TRBJ2-3; weak D call: TRBD2 (7 bases). V was shortened by 4 bases and J by 1 base, with 9 bases between the two germline ends. Germline CDR1 is MDHEN and CDR2 is SYDVKM. This CDR3 has 14 residues.

The table lists this clone with many counts. The chain joins TRBV7-2 to TRBJ2-2; TRBD2 is a possible D gene (6 bases). V shed 4 bases and J shed 5 bases, with 14 bases lying between them. Germline V gene lookup returns CDR1 SGHTA and CDR2 FQGNSA. This CDR3 has 15 residues. Here the CDR3 DNA reads TGTGCCAGCAGCTCTCGGCGGGGTCTAACCGGGGAGCTGTTTTTT. Translated, it gives CASSSRRGLTGELFF.

This clone occurred a few times. This chain links TRBV4-1 with TRBJ1-6, with unresolved D. V was pared by 2 bases and J by 0 bases, with 5 bases between. The CDR3 has 15 amino acids. Germline CDR1 is MGHRA and CDR2 is YSYEKL. The CDR3 protein is CASSQLYSYNSPLHF. CDR3 nucleotide sequence: TGCGCCAGCAGCCAACTCTACTCCTATAATTCACCCCTCCACTTT.

The chain employs TRBV9 and TRBJ2-2; 12 nucleotides agree with TRBD1. This CDR3 region has 17 residues. CDR1 and CDR2 from the germline V gene are SGDLS and YYNGEE. J gave up 6 bases and V 2 bases, and 8 bases lay outside the gene matches. This chain's CDR3 is CASSVLGTGGFAGELFF. The CDR3 bases are TGTGCCAGCAGCGTGTTAGGGACAGGGGGCTTCGCCGGGGAGCTGTTTTTT.

The chain couples TRBV7-7 to TRBJ2-3, with no clear D. With 2 bases removed from V and 3 bases from J, the gap between germline ends came to 6 bases. The CDR3 has 13 amino acids. CDR1 and CDR2 from the germline V gene are SSHAT and FNYEAQ (reference sequence). The CDR3 sequence is CASSLSLTDTQYF. Here the CDR3 DNA reads TGTGCCAGCAGCTTATCACTAACAGATACGCAGTATTTT.

The chain carries TRBV10-1 and TRBJ1-3; TRBD1 matches at 12 bases. J lost 4 bases, V lost 5 bases, and 3 bases had no gene match. The CDR3 totals 15 residues. The germline CDR1 and CDR2 sequences are WNHNN and SYGVQD (reference sequence). CDR3 sequence: CASSRDRGLGNTIYF. Written as DNA, the CDR3 is TGCGCCAGCAGTCGGGACAGGGGGCTCGGAAACACCATATATTTT.

The chain joins TRBV9 to TRBJ1-5; D remains unclear. CDR3 size: 14 residues. V dropped 7 bases and J dropped 0 bases, with 11 bases sitting between them. Germline-derived CDR1 and CDR2 are SGDLS and YYNGEE. CDR3 in DNA: TGTGCCAGCGGAAGCGGATATAGCAATCAGCCCCAGCATTTT. Its protein product is CASGSGYSNQPQHF.

The chain recombines TRBV5-1 with TRBJ1-1, with D unclear. Germline V gene data show CDR1 as SGHRS and CDR2 as YFSETQ. Trimming took 2 bases from V and 6 from J, leaving 8 bases between them. There are 12 residues in the CDR3. This CDR3 is CASSLDGAEAFF. Here the CDR3 DNA reads TGCGCCAGCAGCTTAGACGGGGCTGAAGCTTTCTTT. Full variable domain (rest looked up from reference TRBV5-1 and TRBJ1-1): KAGVTQTPRYLIKTRGQQVTLSCSPISGHRSVSWYQQTPGQGLQFLFEYFSETQRNKGNFPGRFSGRQFSNSRSEMNVSTLELGDSALYLCASSLDGAEAFFGQGTRLTVV.

The rearrangement joins TRBV9 to TRBJ1-2, with D unresolved. Per the germline V gene, CDR1 is SGDLS and CDR2 is YYNGEE. V shed 0 bases and J shed 5 bases, with 8 bases lying between them. CDR3 size: 13 residues. The CDR3: CASSVAGLYGYTF. The DNA of the CDR3 is TGTGCCAGCAGCGTAGCCGGACTTTATGGCTACACCTTC.

This rearrangement joins TRBV5-6 to TRBJ1-1, with 9 positions matching TRBD1. The CDR3 has 16 amino acids. Germline V gene sequence: CDR1 SGHDT, CDR2 YYEEEE. V shed 4 bases, J shed 7 bases, and the junction held 14 bases outside the gene matches. The DNA for the CDR3 is TGTGCCAGCAGCGGAGCCGGGACAGGGTTAATTAATGAAGCTTTCTTT. It codes for CASSGAGTGLINEAFF.

V is TRBV5-5 and J is TRBJ2-1; no definite D call. Germline V gene sequence: CDR1 SGHKS, CDR2 YYEKEE (reference sequence). V shed 0 bases and J shed 7 bases, with 11 bases lying between them. The CDR3 covers 14 residues. Here the CDR3 DNA reads TGTGCCAGCAGCTTGGGGGCTTATTGGAATGAGCAGTTCTTC. This encodes CASSLGAYWNEQFF.

This clone was detected only once. V is TRBV6-4 and J is TRBJ2-1; TRBD2 agrees at 8 bases. The V gene's germline CDR1 is MRHNA and CDR2 SNTAGT. The V gene end was trimmed by 3 bases and the J gene end by 4 bases; junction bases not matched to a gene: 14. This CDR3 has 18 amino acids. CDR3 bases: TGTGCCAGCAGTGAACTAGGTTCGGGACTAGGAAAATACAATGAGCAGTTCTTC. As protein: CASSELGSGLGKYNEQFF.

This clone was detected only once. The CDR3 nucleotides are TGTGCCAGCAGCTTAGAAGGGGTCGGTTCACCCCTCCACTTT. Amino acids: CASSLEGVGSPLHF. The chain links TRBV11-3 to TRBJ1-6, with D perhaps matching TRBD1 (5 bases). V lost 0 bases to trimming and J lost 9 bases, with 9 bases between them. Germline V gene sequence: CDR1 SGHNT, CDR2 YENEEA. The CDR3 is made up of 14 amino acids.

With regard to this clone: Since a much larger clone is just one base distant, this may be a read error. The CDR3 reads CASSLGGATNEKLFF. CDR3 sequence (DNA): TGTGCCAGCAGCTTGGGGGGGGCAACTAATGAAAAACTGTTTTTT. The rearrangement uses TRBV5-4 and TRBJ1-4; D is possibly TRBD1 (5 bases). V shed 0 bases and J shed 0 bases, with 6 bases lying between them. The length of the CDR3 is 15 residues. CDR1 SGHNT and CDR2 YYREEE come from the germline V gene (reference sequence).

The sample holds a few counts of this clone. The chain couples TRBV11-2 to TRBJ2-7, with 7 bases identical to TRBD1. The V gene's germline CDR1 is SGHAT and CDR2 FQNNGV. The CDR3 consists of 15 residues. The junction had 8 bases not matched to a gene; V was cut back by 5 bases and J by 1 base. CDR3 loop: CASSTYRGLSYEQYF. CDR3 coding DNA: TGTGCCAGCAGCACATACAGGGGATTGTCCTACGAGCAGTACTTC.

The chain joins TRBV5-1 to TRBJ2-3; the D is unclear. The V gene lost 0 bases and the J gene lost 5 bases, with 16 bases spanning the gap. The CDR3 runs to 16 residues. Per germline, CDR1 SGHRS and CDR2 YFSETQ. CDR3 nucleotides: TGCGCCAGCAGCTTGGTTTCTTTTTTAGAGGTAGATACGCAGTATTTT. Translated: CASSLVSFLEVDTQYF.

The chain carries TRBV2 and TRBJ2-3; 7 bases match TRBD1. This CDR3 has 15 residues. CDR1 is SNHLY, CDR2 FYNNEI, per germline. The V gene end was trimmed by 7 bases and the J gene end by 2 bases; junction bases not matched to a gene: 9. The DNA of the CDR3 is TGTGCCAGCAAGGCGCAGGGACAGTCCACAGATACGCAGTATTTT. This sequence encodes CASKAQGQSTDTQYF.